These T cell receptor beta chains were read from a single sample in a study of cytomegalovirus exposure and HLA in healthy donors. Method: immunoSEQ multiplex PCR; TCRdb's copy keeps in-frame clones and lacks some. The sample includes over 150,000 clones, 68% of them seen just once. What was sequenced was PBMCs. The receptors derive from a man aged 45 to 65 in good health and CMV-seronegative. The CDR3 runs from the conserved cysteine through the conserved F or W. A D gene is named only where the DNA matches it firmly. Rows may omit the clone size; those that give it use once, few, many or a size class.

clone_size j_call v_call d_call cdr3_aa cdr3_nt
. TRBJ2-2 TRBV6-1 . CASSDRRIDTGELFF TGTGCCAGCAGTGACAGGCGAATAGACACCGGGGAGCTGTTTTTT
. TRBJ2-5 TRBV4-2 . CASSPPRGGAAETQYF TGTGCCAGCAGCCCCCCTAGGGGGGGGGCCGCAGAGACCCAGTACTTC
. TRBJ1-2 TRBV4-2 TRBD1 CASSQPGQGGYTF TGTGCCAGCAGCCAACCGGGACAGGGAGGCTACACCTTC
few TRBJ2-7 TRBV5-1 TRBD1 CASSRGGGTGSYEQYF TGCGCCAGCAGCCGAGGGGGGGGGACAGGGTCCTACGAGCAGTACTTC
few TRBJ2-7 TRBV19 TRBD2 CASSMGLEPYEQYF TGTGCCAGTAGTATGGGACTAGAACCCTACGAGCAGTACTTC
. TRBJ2-7 TRBV5-5 . CASSFPGDYEQYF TGTGCCAGCAGTTTCCCCGGTGATTACGAGCAGTACTTC
. TRBJ1-2 TRBV27 TRBD1 CASSLSGQGSGYTF TGTGCCAGCAGCTTATCAGGACAGGGTAGTGGCTACACCTTC
. TRBJ1-1 TRBV2 TRBD1 CASRGQGMNTEAFF TGTGCCAGCAGAGGACAGGGTATGAACACTGAAGCTTTCTTT
. TRBJ2-6 TRBV6-6 . CASSYGGTGANVLTF TGTGCCAGCAGTTACGGGGGGACCGGGGCCAACGTCCTGACTTTC
. TRBJ2-3 TRBV7-2 TRBD2 CASSFNSGVATDTQYF TGTGCCAGCAGCTTTAATAGCGGGGTGGCCACAGATACGCAGTATTTT
. TRBJ1-2 TRBV5-4 . CASSSRRGSNYGYTF TGTGCCAGCAGCTCTAGGAGGGGTTCTAACTATGGCTACACCTTC
. TRBJ1-1 TRBV5-1 TRBD1 CASSLKTGMNTEAFF TGCGCCAGCAGCTTGAAGACAGGGATGAACACTGAAGCTTTCTTT
. TRBJ2-7 TRBV6-1 . CASRRDTGHYEQYF TGTGCCAGCAGACGGGACACTGGGCACTACGAGCAGTACTTC
. TRBJ1-6 TRBV27 . CASRQPGQWTHNSSLHF TGTGCCAGCAGACAACCGGGACAATGGACTCATAATTCGTCCCTCCACTTT
. TRBJ1-2 TRBV28 . CASSYGRNYGYTF TGTGCCAGCAGTTACGGTCGGAACTATGGCTACACCTTC
few TRBJ2-7 TRBV27 . CASSPIGQSSYEQYF TGTGCCAGCAGTCCGATAGGACAGAGCTCCTACGAGCAGTACTTC
. TRBJ1-1 TRBV7-9 . CASSLVEVNTEAFF TGTGCCAGCAGCTTAGTGGAGGTGAACACTGAAGCTTTCTTT
. TRBJ1-1 TRBV18 TRBD1 CASSPRTGRGTEAFF TGTGCCAGCTCACCCCGGACAGGGAGAGGGACTGAAGCTTTCTTT
. TRBJ2-3 TRBV2 TRBD2 CASSERSGGPLSTQYF TGTGCCAGCAGTGAACGGAGCGGGGGGCCGTTATCGACGCAGTATTTT
. TRBJ2-5 TRBV5-4 TRBD2 CASSIGVWSGGQETQYF TGTGCCAGCAGCATTGGTGTTTGGAGCGGGGGCCAAGAGACCCAGTACTTC
. TRBJ1-2 TRBV6-5 . CASSYSAGANYGYTF TGTGCCAGCAGTTACTCGGCAGGGGCTAACTATGGCTACACCTTC
. TRBJ1-1 TRBV7-2 TRBD1 CASSTQTGVRTEAFF TGTGCCAGCAGCACCCAGACAGGGGTTAGGACTGAAGCTTTCTTT
few TRBJ2-7 TRBV2 TRBD2 CASSEGSGGTHYEQYF TGTGCCAGCAGTGAAGGAAGCGGGGGGACCCACTACGAGCAGTACTTC
. TRBJ1-2 TRBV6-5 TRBD1 CASSYLPTGSNYGYTF TGTGCCAGCAGTTACCTACCGACAGGGAGTAACTATGGCTACACCTTC
. TRBJ1-2 TRBV23-1 TRBD1 CASTNPTGGCGYTF TGCGCCAGCACCAATCCTACAGGGGGCTGTGGCTACACCTTC
. TRBJ1-5 TRBV10-1 . CARGAGVYSNQPQHF TGCGCCAGGGGGGCAGGGGTTTATAGCAATCAGCCCCAGCATTTT
. TRBJ1-2 TRBV10-1 . CASSENSLYGYTF TGCGCCAGCAGTGAAAACAGCCTCTATGGCTACACCTTC
few TRBJ1-1 TRBV2 . CASSLQGLNTEAFF TGTGCCAGCAGTTTACAGGGCTTGAACACTGAAGCTTTCTTT
. TRBJ2-5 TRBV6-5 TRBD2 CASSSGLAIEETQYF TGTGCCAGCAGTTCCGGACTAGCTATCGAGGAGACCCAGTACTTC
. TRBJ2-7 TRBV6-5 TRBD2 CASSPGTRSSYEQYF TGTGCCAGCAGTCCCGGGACTAGGAGCTCCTACGAGCAGTACTTC
. TRBJ2-1 TRBV4-2 . CASSSQRKGVTYNEQFF TGTGCCAGCAGCTCTCAGCGGAAGGGTGTAACCTACAATGAGCAGTTCTTC
few TRBJ1-1 TRBV7-9 . CASSPGQLEAFF TGTGCCAGCAGCCCCGGACAGCTTGAAGCTTTCTTT
. TRBJ2-7 TRBV4-2 . CASSQGPSGYEQYF TGTGCCAGCAGCCAAGGGCCAAGCGGCTACGAGCAGTACTTC
. TRBJ1-2 TRBV6-1 . CASSELDSFYTF TGTGCCAGCAGTGAACTAGACAGTTTCTACACCTTC
. TRBJ1-1 TRBV9 . CASSSGQPGGTEAFF TGTGCCAGCAGCTCCGGGCAACCGGGGGGCACTGAAGCTTTCTTT
. TRBJ1-1 TRBV7-3 . CASSSSGGTEAFF TGTGCCAGCAGCTCCTCGGGCGGGACTGAAGCTTTCTTT
. TRBJ2-7 TRBV7-8 . CASSLAPHYEQYF TGTGCCAGCAGCTTAGCTCCCCACTACGAGCAGTACTTC
. TRBJ1-5 TRBV25-1 . CASSLGGVGNQPQHF TGTGCCAGCAGTCTTGGAGGGGTGGGCAATCAGCCCCAGCATTTT
. TRBJ2-7 TRBV5-1 TRBD1 CASSLGTGGSYEQYF TGCGCCAGCAGCTTGGGGACAGGGGGTTCCTACGAGCAGTACTTC
. TRBJ1-2 TRBV6-5 . CASSYSGGGYTF TGTGCCAGCAGTTACTCAGGGGGAGGCTACACCTTC
. TRBJ1-2 TRBV5-6 TRBD1 CASRQGRGGYTF TGTGCCAGCCGACAGGGGCGGGGTGGCTACACCTTC
. TRBJ2-7 TRBV28 TRBD2 CASSFPTLAGDYEQYF TGTGCCAGCAGTTTCCCCACACTAGCGGGGGATTACGAGCAGTACTTC
once TRBJ2-3 TRBV12-5 TRBD1 CASGLSQGADTQYF TGTGCTAGTGGTTTGTCCCAGGGGGCAGATACGCAGTATTTT
. TRBJ1-2 TRBV5-1 . CASSLGNRQANYGYTF TGCGCCAGCAGCCTTGGGAACAGACAGGCTAACTATGGCTACACCTTC
. TRBJ1-2 TRBV15 TRBD1 CATSGSGTGQSLGNYGYTF TGTGCCACCAGCGGATCCGGGACAGGGCAATCCCTTGGGAACTATGGCTACACCTTC
. TRBJ1-2 TRBV7-9 TRBD1 CASSRLTGALKGYGYTF TGTGCCAGCAGCCGTTTGACAGGGGCCCTAAAGGGCTATGGCTACACCTTC
. TRBJ1-5 TRBV5-1 TRBD1 CASSLGDREDQPQHF TGCGCCAGCAGCTTGGGGGACAGGGAGGATCAGCCCCAGCATTTT
. TRBJ1-2 TRBV10-1 . CASSDSRGGADGYTF TGCGCCAGCAGTGACTCCCGCGGGGGCGCGGATGGCTACACCTTC
once TRBJ1-5 TRBV19 . CASNYRGQPNQPQHF TGTGCCAGTAACTACAGAGGACAGCCTAATCAGCCCCAGCATTTT
. TRBJ2-3 TRBV19 . CASSSPQGRGLTDTQYF TGTGCCAGTAGTTCCCCCCAGGGGCGGGGGCTCACAGATACGCAGTATTTT
. TRBJ2-1 TRBV7-2 TRBD1 CASSLQGGNEQFF TGTGCCAGCAGCCTACAGGGGGGCAATGAGCAGTTCTTC
. TRBJ2-3 TRBV5-1 . CASSWRGGSTDTQYF TGCGCCAGCAGCTGGAGGGGGGGGAGCACAGATACGCAGTATTTT
. TRBJ1-1 TRBV18 . CASSPYRVEAFF TGTGCCAGCTCACCTTACAGGGTCGAAGCTTTCTTT
. TRBJ2-7 TRBV5-1 . CASSFSQETYEQYF TGCGCCAGCAGCTTTTCACAGGAGACCTACGAGCAGTACTTC
. TRBJ2-3 TRBV5-1 TRBD2 CASSLVAGSTDTQYF TGCGCCAGCAGCTTGGTAGCGGGGAGCACAGATACGCAGTATTTT
. TRBJ1-3 TRBV10-3 . CAISEGVPQTNTIYF TGTGCCATCAGTGAAGGGGTCCCCCAAACAAACACCATATATTTT
. TRBJ1-1 TRBV19 . CASSPNSPNTEAFF TGTGCCAGTAGCCCGAACTCCCCGAACACTGAAGCTTTCTTT
. TRBJ2-6 TRBV19 . CASSSQASGANVLTF TGTGCCAGTAGTTCTCAGGCCTCTGGGGCCAACGTCCTGACTTTC
. TRBJ2-5 TRBV5-1 . CASSPAGVGETQYF TGCGCCAGCAGCCCGGCCGGGGTAGGTGAGACCCAGTACTTC
once TRBJ1-1 TRBV29-1 TRBD1 CSAGTATTSNTEAFF TGCAGCGCGGGGACAGCCACCACGAGCAACACTGAAGCTTTCTTT